What follows is one T cell receptor (beta chain) and its context. Its cognate antigen is unknown. The study drew donors from healthy Caucasian individuals in Russia aged roughly 6 to 90. Drawing of peripheral blood yielded roughly 9.3 milliliters from each donor. The CDR3 has 14 residues. Trimming pared 2 bases from V and 3 bases from J, leaving 13 bases between. From germline, CDR1 is SQVTM and CDR2 ANQGSEA. This sample was included in a study of blood T cells in healthy people across ages. PCR was performed a second time for about 6 to 12 cycles using a sample-barcoded 5' primer and a J-beta primer mix. TCRdb used MiXCR to reprocess the 5' RACE reads, holding one entry per CDR3 protein. The data hold over a million distinct CDR3 sequences, with 45% to 70% observed a single time. The study, taken as a whole, reports: Long-lived and aged donors differed, with more naive CD4+ cells and higher diversity in the long-lived. Expanded clonotype changes were possibly confounded by unknown donor CMV status.

The source is a man aged 18-30 years in good health. The rearrangement uses TRBV29-1 and TRBJ1-2, with no clear D. What was sequenced was blood. DNA for the CDR3: TGCAGCGTTGAATTGGACCTGCTAGACTATGGCTACACCTTC. Translating gives CSVELDLLDYGYTF.